Reported below is one T cell receptor (beta chain). The sample belongs to a study of blood T cells in healthy people across ages. Turning to the study itself: Template switching captured about one barcoded beta molecule per two T cells.

Next came a second PCR, run for roughly 7 to 12 cycles, which used a sample-barcoded 5' primer along with a J-beta primer mix. Every cDNA molecule carried a tag from a template-switch adaptor bearing 12 random nucleotides. The study obtained at least 2.5 million CDR3-containing paired-end reads from every sample. TCRdb fed the 5' RACE reads into MiXCR, producing one record per CDR3 protein. The table shows 600,000 to 800,000 distinct CDR3 sequences, with more than 45% occurring only once. Material for sequencing was blood. The sequence derives from a woman older than 75 in good health.

The CDR3 DNA follows: TGCAGCACGTCCTCGGGGGGGCCGGATTCCGGGGAGCTGTTTTTT. It codes for CSTSSGGPDSGELFF. The chain recombines TRBV29-1 with TRBJ2-2; 8 nucleotides align to TRBD2. Germline loops: CDR1 SQVTM, CDR2 ANQGSEA. The CDR3 consists of 15 residues. The J segment lost 6 bases and the V segment lost 8 bases, leaving 14 bases of the junction unmatched.